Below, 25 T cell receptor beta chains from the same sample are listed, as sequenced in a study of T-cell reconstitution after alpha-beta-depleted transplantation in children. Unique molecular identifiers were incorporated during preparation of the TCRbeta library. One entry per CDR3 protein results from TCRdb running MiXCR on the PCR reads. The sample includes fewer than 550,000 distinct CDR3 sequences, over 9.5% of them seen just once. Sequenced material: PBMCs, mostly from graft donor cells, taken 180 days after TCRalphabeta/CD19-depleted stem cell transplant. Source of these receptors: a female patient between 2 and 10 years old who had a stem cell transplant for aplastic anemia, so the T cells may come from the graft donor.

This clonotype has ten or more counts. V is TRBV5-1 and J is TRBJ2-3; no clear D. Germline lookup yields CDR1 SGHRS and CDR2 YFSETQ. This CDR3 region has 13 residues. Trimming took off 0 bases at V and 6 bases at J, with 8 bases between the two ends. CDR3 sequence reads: CASSLANEDTQYF. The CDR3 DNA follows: TGCGCCAGCAGCTTGGCCAATGAGGATACGCAGTATTTT.

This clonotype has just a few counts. Written as DNA, the CDR3 is TGTGCCAGCAGCTTAGGGATACTAGCCAAAAACATTCAGTACTTC. This codes for CASSLGILAKNIQYF. The V and J genes are TRBV7-2 and TRBJ2-4; D is unclear. This CDR3 region has 15 residues. Germline assignment: CDR1 SGHTA and CDR2 FQGNSA. V lost 1 base and J 0 bases, leaving 7 bases between the germline ends.

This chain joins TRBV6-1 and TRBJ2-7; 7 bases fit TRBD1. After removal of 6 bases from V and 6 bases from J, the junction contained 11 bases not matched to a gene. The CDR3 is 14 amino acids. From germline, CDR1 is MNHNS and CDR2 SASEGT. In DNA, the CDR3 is TGTGCCAGCAGCCGACAGGGCTTAGGAGGCGAGCAGTACTTC. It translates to CASSRQGLGGEQYF.

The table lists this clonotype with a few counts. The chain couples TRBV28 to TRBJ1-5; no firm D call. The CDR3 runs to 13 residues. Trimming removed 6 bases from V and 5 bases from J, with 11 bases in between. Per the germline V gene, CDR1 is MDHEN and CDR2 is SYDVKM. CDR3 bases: TGTGCCAGCAGCCGGGATGGCGATCAGCCCCAGCATTTT. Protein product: CASSRDGDQPQHF. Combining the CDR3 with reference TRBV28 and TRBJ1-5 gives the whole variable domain DVKVTQSSRYLVKRTGEKVFLECVQDMDHENMFWYRQDPGLGLRLIYFSYDVKMKEKGDIPEGYSVSREKKERFSLILESASTNQTSMYLCASSRDGDQPQHFGDGTRLSIL.

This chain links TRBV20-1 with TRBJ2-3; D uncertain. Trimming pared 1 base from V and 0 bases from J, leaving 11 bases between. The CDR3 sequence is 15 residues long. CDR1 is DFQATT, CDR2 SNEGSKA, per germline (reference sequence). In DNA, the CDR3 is TGCAGTGCTAGAGGGTTGGGTAGTAGCACAGATACGCAGTATTTT. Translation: CSARGLGSSTDTQYF.

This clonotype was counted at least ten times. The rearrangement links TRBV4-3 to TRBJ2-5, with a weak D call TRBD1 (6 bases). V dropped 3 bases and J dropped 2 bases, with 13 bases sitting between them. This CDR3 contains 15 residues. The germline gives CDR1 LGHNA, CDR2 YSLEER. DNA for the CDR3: TGCGCCAGCAGCCACCTGCCGGGACAACAAGAGACCCAGTACTTC. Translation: CASSHLPGQQETQYF.

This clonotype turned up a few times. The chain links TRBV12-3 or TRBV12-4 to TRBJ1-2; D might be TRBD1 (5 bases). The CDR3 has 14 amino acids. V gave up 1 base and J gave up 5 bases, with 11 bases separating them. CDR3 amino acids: CASSLVGGGYGYTF. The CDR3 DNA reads TGTGCCAGCAGTTTAGTCGGGGGAGGGTATGGCTACACCTTC.

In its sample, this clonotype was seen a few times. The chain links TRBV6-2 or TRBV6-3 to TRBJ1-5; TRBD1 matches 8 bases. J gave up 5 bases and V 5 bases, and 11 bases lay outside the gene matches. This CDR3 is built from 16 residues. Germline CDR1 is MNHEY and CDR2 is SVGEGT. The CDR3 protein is CASSPTPDRVHQPQHF. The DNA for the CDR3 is TGTGCCAGCAGTCCTACTCCGGACAGGGTACATCAGCCCCAGCATTTT.

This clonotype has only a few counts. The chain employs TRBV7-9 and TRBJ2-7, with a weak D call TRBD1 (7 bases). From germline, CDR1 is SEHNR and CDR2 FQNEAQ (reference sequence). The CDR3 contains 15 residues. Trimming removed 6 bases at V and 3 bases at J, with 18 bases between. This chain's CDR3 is CASRLGGSGGYEQYF. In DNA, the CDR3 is TGTGCCAGCAGACTAGGAGGGTCAGGGGGCTACGAGCAGTACTTC.

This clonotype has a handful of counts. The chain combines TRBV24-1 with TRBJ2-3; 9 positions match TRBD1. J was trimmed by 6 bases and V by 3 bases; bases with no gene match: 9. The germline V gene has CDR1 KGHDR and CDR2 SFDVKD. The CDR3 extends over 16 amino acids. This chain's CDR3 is CATSDPWTGERDTQYF. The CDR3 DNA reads TGTGCCACCAGTGATCCCTGGACAGGGGAGAGGGATACGCAGTATTTT.

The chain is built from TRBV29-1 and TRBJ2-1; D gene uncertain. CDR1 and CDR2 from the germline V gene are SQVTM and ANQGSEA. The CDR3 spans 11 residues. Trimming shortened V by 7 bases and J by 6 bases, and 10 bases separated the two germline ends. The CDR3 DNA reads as TGCAGCGGAAAGAGGTCCAATGAGCAGTTCTTC. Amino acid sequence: CSGKRSNEQFF.

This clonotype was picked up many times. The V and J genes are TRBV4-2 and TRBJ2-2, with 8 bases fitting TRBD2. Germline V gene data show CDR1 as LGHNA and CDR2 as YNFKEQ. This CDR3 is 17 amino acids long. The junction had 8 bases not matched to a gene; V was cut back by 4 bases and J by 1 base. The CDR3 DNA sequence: TGTGCCAGCAGCCGGCGAGCGGGAGACATGAACACCGGGGAGCTGTTTTTT. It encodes CASSRRAGDMNTGELFF.

CDR3 DNA: TGCGCCAGCAGCTTGGAGTTGTCCAAAAACATTCAGTACTTC. It encodes CASSLELSKNIQYF. The V call is TRBV5-1, the J call TRBJ2-4, with D unresolved. V lost 0 bases to trimming and J lost 2 bases, with 6 bases between them. Germline lookup yields CDR1 SGHRS and CDR2 YFSETQ. CDR3 length equals 14 residues.

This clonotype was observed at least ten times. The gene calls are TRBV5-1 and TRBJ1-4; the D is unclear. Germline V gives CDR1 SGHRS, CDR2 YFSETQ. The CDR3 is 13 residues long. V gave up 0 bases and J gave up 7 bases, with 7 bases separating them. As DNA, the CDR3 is TGCGCCAGCAGCTTGGCCGGAACTGAAAAACTGTTTTTT. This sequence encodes CASSLAGTEKLFF.

CDR3 sequence (DNA): TGTGCCAGCAGCGTATGGTCGGGACTAGCGTTCAATGAGCAGTTCTTC. It codes for CASSVWSGLAFNEQFF. This sequence joins TRBV9 and TRBJ2-1; the match to TRBD2 covers 10 bases. Germline values: CDR1 SGDLS, CDR2 YYNGEE. CDR3 length: 16 amino acids. The junction had 7 bases not matched to a gene; V was cut back by 1 base and J by 6 bases.

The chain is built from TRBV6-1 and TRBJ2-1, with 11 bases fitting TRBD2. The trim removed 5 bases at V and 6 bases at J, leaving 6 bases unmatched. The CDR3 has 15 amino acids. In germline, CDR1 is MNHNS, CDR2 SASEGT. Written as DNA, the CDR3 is TGTGCCAGCAGTATAGCGGGAGGGATACCCAATGAGCAGTTCTTC. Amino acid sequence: CASSIAGGIPNEQFF.

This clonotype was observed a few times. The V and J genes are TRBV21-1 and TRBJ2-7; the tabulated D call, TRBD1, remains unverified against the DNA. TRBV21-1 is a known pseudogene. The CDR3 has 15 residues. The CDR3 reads CASLTPGGGVYEQYV. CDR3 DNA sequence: TGTGCCAGCCTCACACCCGGGGGGGGAGTCTACGAGCAGTACGTC.

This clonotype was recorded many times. The CDR3 spells CASSPTARGSQETQYF. The CDR3 DNA reads TGTGCCAGCAGCCCTACAGCTCGGGGAAGTCAAGAGACCCAGTACTTC. The gene calls are TRBV3-1 and TRBJ2-5, with D possibly being TRBD2 (5 bases). This CDR3 spans 16 amino acids. Germline CDR1 LGHDT, CDR2 YNNKEL (reference sequence). Trimming pared 4 bases from V and 2 bases from J, leaving 17 bases between.

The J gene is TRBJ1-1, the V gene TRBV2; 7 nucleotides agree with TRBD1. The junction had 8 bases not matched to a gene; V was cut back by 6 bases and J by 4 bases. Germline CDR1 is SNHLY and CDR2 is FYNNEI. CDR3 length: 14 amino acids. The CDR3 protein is CASRIQGVVTEAFF. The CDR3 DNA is TGTGCCAGCAGAATTCAGGGGGTCGTCACTGAAGCTTTCTTT.

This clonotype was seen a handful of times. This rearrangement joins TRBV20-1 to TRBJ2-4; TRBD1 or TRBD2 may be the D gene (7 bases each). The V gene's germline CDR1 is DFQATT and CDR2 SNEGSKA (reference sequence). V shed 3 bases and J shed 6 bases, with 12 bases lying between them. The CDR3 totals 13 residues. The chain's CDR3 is CSASSRGGNIQYF. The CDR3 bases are TGCAGTGCTAGCAGCAGGGGGGGAAACATTCAGTACTTC.

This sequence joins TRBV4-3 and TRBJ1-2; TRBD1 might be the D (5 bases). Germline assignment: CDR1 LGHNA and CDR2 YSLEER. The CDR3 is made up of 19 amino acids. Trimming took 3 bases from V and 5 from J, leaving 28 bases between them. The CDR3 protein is CASSHTPKGRIGAFYGYTF. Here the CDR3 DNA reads TGCGCCAGCAGCCACACCCCAAAGGGACGGATCGGAGCATTTTATGGCTACACCTTC.

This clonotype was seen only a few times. CDR3 in amino acids: CASTNLRGRGFSGANVLTF. The CDR3 region has the DNA TGTGCCAGTACCAATCTCCGGGGACGGGGATTCTCTGGGGCCAACGTCCTGACTTTC. V gene TRBV19 combines with J gene TRBJ2-6, with D possibly called TRBD1 or TRBD2 (5 bases each). Deletions cut 7 bases from V and 0 bases from J, with 22 bases between. The CDR3 length is 19 residues. Germline values: CDR1 LNHDA, CDR2 SQIVND (reference sequence).

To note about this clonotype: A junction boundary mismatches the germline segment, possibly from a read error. The CDR3 sequence is CASRLEEPGQYGYTF. The CDR3 DNA follows: TGTGCCAGCCGCTTAGAGGAACCGGGGCAATATGGCTACACCTTC. V is TRBV7-9 and J is TRBJ1-2; D may be TRBD1 (5 bases). Germline V lookup: CDR1 SEHNR, CDR2 FQNEAQ (reference sequence). The CDR3 covers 15 residues.

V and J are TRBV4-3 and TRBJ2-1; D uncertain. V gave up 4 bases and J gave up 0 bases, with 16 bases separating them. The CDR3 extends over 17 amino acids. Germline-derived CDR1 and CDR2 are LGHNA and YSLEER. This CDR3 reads CASSLLLSESSYNEQFF. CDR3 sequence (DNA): TGCGCCAGCAGCCTGCTATTAAGCGAGAGCTCCTACAATGAGCAGTTCTTC.

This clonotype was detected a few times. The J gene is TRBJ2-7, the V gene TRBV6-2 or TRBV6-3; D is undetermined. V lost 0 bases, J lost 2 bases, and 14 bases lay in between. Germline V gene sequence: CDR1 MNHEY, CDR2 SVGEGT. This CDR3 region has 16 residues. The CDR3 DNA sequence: TGTGCCAGCAGTTACTCGTCCTCACGCTATACCTACGAGCAGTACTTC. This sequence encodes CASSYSSSRYTYEQYF.